This T cell receptor beta chain was observed in a study of cytotoxic CD8 clonotypes in ibrutinib-treated CLL (dated by TCRdb to 2020 to 2023). Study-level background: The cohort included about 15 treatment-naive and some twelve relapsed/refractory patients; under 18 were IGHV unmutated. Responses were partial in roughly 24 patients and complete in 2; after median about 70 months follow-up, approximately 15 stayed in remission and 12 progressed. Response samples were taken after a median of 12 months on treatment, ranging from about 6 to 40 months. On average, each sample had 255,043 productive templates and approximately 89,000 productive rearrangements. Longitudinal samples were available for about 30% of the roughly 90 trial participants. Cryopreserved peripheral blood mononuclear cells were collected before treatment, at response, and at either disease progression or sustained remission. Patients were still on ibrutinib when every remission and progressive disease sample was collected.

The investigation overall reported the following: Public clonotypes were rare and either shrank or stayed stable during treatment, and the rise in clonality at ibrutinib response reflected expansion of private clonotypes. Baseline clonality was found to be higher than that of age-matched healthy donors and was strongly correlated with circulating CD8+ T-cell counts. Sustained-remission and progressing patients did not have matched sampling times, and lymph node repertoires were not examined. Clonality increased at ibrutinib response, stayed stable in sustained remission, and fell back toward baseline at progression.

Each clonotype received, on average, around 10x coverage in deep resolution sequencing performed on a MiSeq, where the target depth lay between 1 in 1 million and 1 in 200,000 T cells. The immunoSEQ hsTCRB Kit was used to generate the TCR beta libraries. In the source study's methods: Data were analyzed with ImmunoSEQ Data Assistant and ImmunoSEQ Analyzer, with V, D and J genes assigned per IMGT definitions. Clonality, which ranges from 0 to 1, was calculated by subtracting the normalized Shannon entropy of productive rearrangement frequencies from one. Public clonotype analysis was restricted to overrepresented clonotypes comprising at least 0.05% of each patient's repertoire. Some 14 age-matched healthy donor repertoires from immuneACCESS served as clonality controls. TCRdb obtained this table from immuneACCESS and retained in-frame rearrangements with V and J assigned. These tables miss some clones; where compared with another copy, unresolved V genes account for less than half of the shortfall, and the remainder is unexplained. Clone size and V and J calls were adopted from that table, with D and trimming inferred from the DNA. A total of hundreds of thousands of clones appear in this sample, roughly 70% of them only once. The ten most abundant clones make up under 8% of the sample.

In this sample, this clone turned up a few times. Its recognized antigen is unknown. No base-level quality is on record; no much larger clone is a single base apart. V lost 3 bases and J lost 4 bases; the stretch between them is 4 bases long. From its cysteine to its phenylalanine, the CDR3 spans 11 amino acids. The only DNA kept is the CDR3, 33 bases in frame from the first base. Sequences SGHRS (CDR1) and YFSETQ (CDR2) are obtained from the germline V gene. Around 1.8 micrograms of genomic DNA were extracted from cryopreserved PBMCs for TCR beta library preparation. Longitudinal blood samples from CLL patients receiving ibrutinib monotherapy were subjected to high-throughput TCR beta sequencing. The patients took part in an open-label, single-center phase 2 trial of ibrutinib monotherapy.

The receptor was isolated from a human donor with chronic lymphocytic leukemia. This sequence uses TRBV5-1 and TRBJ2-5; no confident D gene assignment can be made. Source: PBMCs, taken after 36 months of ibrutinib treatment. The DNA is TGCGCCAGCAGCTCCGCAGAGACCCAGTACTTC. Its translation reads: CASSSAETQYF.